This TCR beta chain emerged from a study of T cells expressing NK-cell markers. For each CDR3 protein, TCRdb gives one entry from its re-call of the 5' RACE reads, without DNA. Its table lists 150,000 or so distinct CDR3 sequences. This CDR3 has 13 residues. Whole-study results and caveats: These clonotypes also led the CD3+CD56-NKG2C+ fraction in a few donors. Of the CD8+ T cell pool in 6 or 7 donors, roughly 1.0-7.5% was accounted for by dominant NKG2C+ clonotypes.

Notes on this clonotype: Its antigen remains unknown.

This TCR was sampled from a woman between 45 and 60 years old in good health. The rearrangement joins TRBV12-3 or TRBV12-4 to TRBJ1-1; the D gene TCRdb calls, TRBD1, cannot be checked with no DNA. The material sequenced was blood T cells: a sorted CD56 or NKG2C T cell subset, CD4+ or CD8+ T cells, or bulk PBMC T cells (not recorded which). CDR3 loop: CASRGTGNTEAFF.